The 20 T cell receptor beta chains given below trace back to one sample, sequenced in a study of cytomegalovirus exposure and HLA in healthy donors. With 60 Vbeta and 13 Jbeta primers, the PCR was carried out. Sequencing was performed with immunoSEQ multiplex PCR; in TCRdb, only in-frame clones are kept and a portion is missing. The profile shows about 110,000 clones, more than 65% of them singletons. The specimen was PBMCs. The receptors shown here come from a man aged 40-50 years in good health and CMV-seropositive.

The rearrangement uses TRBV20-1 and TRBJ1-4; D unresolved. Germline V CDR1 and CDR2: DFQATT, SNEGSKA (reference sequence). Trimming pared 3 bases from V and 7 bases from J, leaving 3 bases between. The CDR3 length is 10 residues. CDR3 protein: CSARAEKLFF. The CDR3 DNA reads TGCAGTGCTAGGGCTGAAAAACTGTTTTTT.

The chain links TRBV6-6 to TRBJ1-5; 7 positions agree with TRBD1. The CDR3 is 16 amino acids. After removal of 2 bases from V and 1 base from J, the junction contained 5 bases not matched to a gene. Germline CDR1 MNHNY, CDR2 SVGAGI (reference sequence). The CDR3 DNA is TGTGCCAGCAGTTACAGGACAGGACCAAGCAATCAGCCCCAGCATTTT. Protein sequence: CASSYRTGPSNQPQHF.

CDR3 bases: TGTGCCAGCAGCCCGACAGGGGCCGGTACCGGGGAGCTGTTTTTT. It yields the protein CASSPTGAGTGELFF. The chain combines TRBV7-2 with TRBJ2-2; 8 nucleotides align to TRBD1. CDR1 SGHTA and CDR2 FQGNSA come from the germline V gene. The CDR3 consists of 15 residues. V shed 5 bases, J shed 5 bases, and the junction held 7 bases outside the gene matches.

This clone was recorded a few times. In the same sample, other DNA sequences code for this CDR3. The V and J genes are TRBV7-3 and TRBJ2-3, with a tentative D call TRBD2 (6 bases). Germline assignment: CDR1 SGHTA and CDR2 FQGTGA. The length of the CDR3 is 15 residues. Between the trimmed V and J ends, which lost 1 base and 4 bases, there was a span of 12 bases. The CDR3 bases are TGTGCCAGCAGCTTAAGAGGGCGCGGGGCAGATACGCAGTATTTT. Translating gives CASSLRGRGADTQYF.

This clone has more than one count but fewer than ten. The chain is built from TRBV19 and TRBJ1-1; D gene unclear. This CDR3 has 13 amino acids. The V and J ends lost 5 bases and 6 bases respectively, with 13 bases between them. Germline V gene lookup returns CDR1 LNHDA and CDR2 SQIVND (reference sequence). CDR3 sequence reads: CASSFRPSSEAFF. The DNA for the CDR3 is TGTGCCAGTAGTTTCAGGCCCTCCTCTGAAGCTTTCTTT.

This chain joins TRBV14 and TRBJ2-1; 12 bases agree with TRBD2. Germline values: CDR1 SGHDN, CDR2 FVKESK. The V gene end was trimmed by 3 bases and the J gene end by 2 bases; junction bases not matched to a gene: 8. CDR3 length: 18 residues. In DNA form, the CDR3 reads TGTGCCAGCAGCCAGGGGCTAGCGGGAGGGCCTACCTACAATGAGCAGTTCTTC. It encodes CASSQGLAGGPTYNEQFF. Full variable domain (rest looked up from reference TRBV14 and TRBJ2-1): EAGVTQFPSHSVIEKGQTVTLRCDPISGHDNLYWYRRVMGKEIKFLLHFVKESKQDESGMPNNRFLAERTGGTYSTLKVQPAELEDSGVYFCASSQGLAGGPTYNEQFFGPGTRLTVL.

The chain joins TRBV30 to TRBJ1-1; no definite D call. The V end was cut by 2 bases, the J end by 2 bases, with 15 bases between. CDR3 length: 15 residues. The germline gives CDR1 GTSNPN, CDR2 SVGIG (reference sequence). The CDR3 sequence: CAWSRRESGNTEAFF. The CDR3 nucleotides read TGTGCCTGGAGTAGGAGGGAGTCGGGAAACACTGAAGCTTTCTTT.

The J gene is TRBJ1-6, the V gene TRBV6-1, with a tentative D call TRBD1 (6 bases). Germline V gene sequence: CDR1 MNHNS, CDR2 SASEGT. Trimming left V 0 bases short and J 13 bases short, with 16 bases between. CDR3 length: 15 amino acids. Here the CDR3 reads CASSEATLDRSPLHF. CDR3 in DNA: TGTGCCAGCAGTGAAGCCACTTTGGACAGATCGCCCCTCCACTTT.

The rearrangement joins TRBV2 to TRBJ2-1; 8 bases agree with TRBD2. The V gene end was trimmed by 5 bases and the J gene end by 1 base; junction bases not matched to a gene: 10. CDR1 and CDR2 (germline): SNHLY, FYNNEI. The CDR3 loop spans 17 amino acids. CDR3 coding DNA: TGTGCCAGCAGTACAAGGGCCGGGACTAGTTCCTACAATGAGCAGTTCTTC. Translating it yields CASSTRAGTSSYNEQFF.

A few counts support this clone. The chain employs TRBV10-2 and TRBJ2-4, with 10 bases lining up with TRBD1. Germline V gene lookup returns CDR1 WSHSY and CDR2 SAAADI. Trimming cost V 6 bases and J 5 bases; bases outside gene matches: 7. This CDR3 is built from 15 residues. In nucleotides, the CDR3 is TGCGCCAGCAGGCGAGGACAGGGGGTCCAAAACATTCAGTACTTC. Protein: CASRRGQGVQNIQYF.

The gene calls are TRBV5-1 and TRBJ2-1; TRBD1 aligns across 8 bases. Trimming at V came to 2 bases and at J to 5 bases, leaving 6 bases not matched to a gene. The CDR3 runs 15 residues. Germline loops: CDR1 SGHRS, CDR2 YFSETQ. CDR3 sequence: CASSFADRGNNEQFF. As DNA, the CDR3 is TGCGCCAGCAGCTTTGCTGACAGGGGTAACAATGAGCAGTTCTTC.

The chain couples TRBV7-9 to TRBJ1-2; possible D gene TRBD1, 6 bases. V was shortened by 5 bases and J by 6 bases, with 13 bases between the two germline ends. The CDR3 has 13 amino acids. Germline V gene data show CDR1 as SEHNR and CDR2 as FQNEAQ (reference sequence). The CDR3 DNA reads TGTGCCAGCAGCATGATCTACAGGGATGGCTACACCTTC. Its protein is CASSMIYRDGYTF.

J is TRBJ2-7 and V is TRBV15; 8 bases are shared with TRBD1. V gave up 5 bases and J gave up 3 bases; unmatched junction bases: 6. Germline V CDR1 and CDR2: LNHNV, YYDKDF (reference sequence). The CDR3 length is 14 residues. The CDR3 region is CATSRTGQDYEQYF. In nucleotides, the CDR3 is TGTGCCACCAGCCGTACGGGACAGGACTACGAGCAGTACTTC.

V usage is TRBV28 and J usage is TRBJ2-3; 7 nucleotides agree with TRBD2. Trimming at V came to 5 bases and at J to 0 bases, leaving 11 bases not matched to a gene. The CDR3 loop spans 17 amino acids. CDR1 and CDR2 from the germline V gene are MDHEN and SYDVKM. The CDR3 loop is CASSTLPGTTSTDTQYF. In nucleotides, the CDR3 is TGTGCCAGCAGTACTCTCCCAGGGACTACTAGCACAGATACGCAGTATTTT. The entire variable domain, with the rest obtained from reference TRBV28 and TRBJ2-3, is as follows: DVKVTQSSRYLVKRTGEKVFLECVQDMDHENMFWYRQDPGLGLRLIYFSYDVKMKEKGDIPEGYSVSREKKERFSLILESASTNQTSMYLCASSTLPGTTSTDTQYFGPGTRLTVL.

Concerning this clone: One end of the junction does not line up with germline, which may come from a read error. Other DNA sequences of this sample code for an identical CDR3. The V and J genes are TRBV7-9 and TRBJ1-4; TRBD1 matches at 8 bases. The germline V gene encodes CDR1 SEHNR and CDR2 FQNEAQ (reference sequence). This CDR3 is 15 amino acids long. Here the CDR3 reads CASSLDRVANEKLFF. In DNA form, the CDR3 reads TGCGCCAGCAGCTTGGACAGGGTTGCTAATGAAAAACTGTTTTTT.

This chain uses TRBV29-1 with TRBJ1-1; TRBD1 is a possible D gene (5 bases). The CDR3 has 12 amino acids. Trimming took off 4 bases at V and 3 bases at J, with 9 bases between the two ends. Germline assignment: CDR1 SQVTM and CDR2 ANQGSEA. The CDR3 loop is CSVGRGDTEAFF. CDR3 sequence (DNA): TGCAGCGTTGGGCGGGGGGACACTGAAGCTTTCTTT. The full variable domain, completed using reference TRBV29-1 and TRBJ1-1, is SAVISQKPSRDICQRGTSLTIQCQVDSQVTMMFWYRQQPGQSLTLIATANQGSEATYESGFVIDKFPISRPNLTFSTLTVSNMSPEDSSIYLCSVGRGDTEAFFGQGTRLTVV.

The V and J genes are TRBV5-6 and TRBJ1-5; possibly TRBD1 for D (5 bases). This CDR3 comprises 15 residues. Germline-derived CDR1 and CDR2 are SGHDT and YYEEEE. Trimming took off 1 base at V and 5 bases at J, with 13 bases between the two ends. DNA of the CDR3: TGTGCCAGCAGCTTGAGGTCAGGGTGGGATCAGCCCCAGCATTTT. Its translation: CASSLRSGWDQPQHF.

V and J are TRBV19 and TRBJ2-2, with 7 positions matching TRBD2. The CDR3 is made up of 16 amino acids. Germline V gives CDR1 LNHDA, CDR2 SQIVND (reference sequence). V gave up 3 bases and J gave up 5 bases; unmatched junction bases: 9. CDR3 sequence (DNA): TGTGCCAGTAGTATGTTGGGAGGGTATAAGACCGGGGAGCTGTTTTTT. It encodes CASSMLGGYKTGELFF.

This clone was counted once. The chain has TRBV19 and TRBJ2-1; TRBD1 aligns across 9 bases. Losses at the gene ends were 6 bases for V and 8 bases for J; bases not matched to a gene: 8. This CDR3 contains 14 residues. The germline V gene has CDR1 LNHDA and CDR2 SQIVND (reference sequence). CDR3 nucleotides: TGTGCCAGTAGCCGGGACAGGGAACATTATGAGCAGTTCTTC. Translated, it gives CASSRDREHYEQFF.

The chain is built from TRBV11-3 and TRBJ2-2; D gene ambiguous. Deletions cut 4 bases from V and 8 bases from J, with 17 bases between. CDR1 SGHNT and CDR2 YENEEA come from the germline V gene. The CDR3 totals 15 residues. The CDR3 DNA follows: TGTGCCAGCAGCTCATTGATAAGTACGACTGGGGAGCTGTTTTTT. Its translation is CASSSLISTTGELFF.